This TCR beta chain was retrieved from a study of blood T cell repertoires in COVID-19 (dated by TCRdb to 2018 to 2021). For context, the study as a whole: Samples from collaborators originated in the United States, Italy and Spain and spanned both the acute and convalescent phases of COVID-19. The material from the prospective study consisted of cDNA or gDNA derived from T cells, B-cell-depleted T cells, or PBMCs. The dataset comprised deeply sampled blood TCRbeta repertoires from subjects exposed to, actively infected with, or recovered from COVID-19. The repertoires were released in a freely available public database intended as a resource for research on the immune response to SARS-CoV-2. Samples were obtained from the ongoing ImmuneRACE study (first 160 participants) and from roughly 1,300 subjects provided by 6 global collaborators. A de-identified subject ID, COVID-19 status, age in years and sex were almost always included in the sample metadata. Where HLA class I and class II types were available, the types were taken from metadata supplied by the sample provider, not from assay-based typing.

Remarks on this clone: Which antigen it targets is not known. Qualities for individual bases were not recorded, and no much larger clone is one base off.

TCRbeta CDR3 regions were amplified from genomic DNA using the immunoSEQ Assay, a bias-controlled multiplex PCR. In the original analysis: Nucleated cell counts per sample were estimated from amplification of reference gene primers within the assay. To quantify the absolute abundance of each unique TCRbeta CDR3 rearrangement, sequence reads were collapsed and filtered. Productive Simpson clonality was computed per sample as the square root of Simpson's diversity index over productive rearrangements. The clones in this table, taken by TCRdb from immuneACCESS, are in-frame only. Not every clone is retained; where verified, under half of the shortfall comes from an unresolved V gene, and the cause of the rest is unknown. V and J calls and clone size are as listed in that table; D and trimming were resolved from the DNA. The sample records about 300,000 clones, about 85% of which are singletons. The ten largest clones take up around 2.3% of the sample.

The study at large found these results: Clinical and demographic metadata were provided uncurated, with the amount varying by source and participant.

CDR1 and CDR2 are drawn from the germline V gene (reference sequence): SEHNR, FQNEAQ. The CDR3 holds 14 amino acids from the cysteine to the phenylalanine. Only the CDR3 portion is preserved as DNA: 42 bases, with reading frame beginning at the first base. Between the V and J ends, shortened by 0 bases and 4 bases respectively, the junction contains 9 bases. In the prospective study, participants were roughly 18 to 100 years old, resided in about two dozen geographic areas of the United States, and were enrolled through a virtual design. In the prospective study, cohorts were assigned on the basis of participant-reported clinical history obtained from a screening survey and a study questionnaire. Recovered participants in ImmuneRACE Cohort 3 were defined as having two consecutive negative NP/OP PCR tests, clearance from a healthcare professional, or resolution of symptoms. Each participant in the prospective study had whole blood, serum and a nasopharyngeal or oropharyngeal swab collected by mobile phlebotomists. Additional blood draws and questionnaires over an approximately 2-month period could optionally be provided by prospective study participants. Before DNA extraction, prospective study blood samples were shipped either frozen or at room temperature.

Sequencing used PBMCs or T cells enriched from blood (not recorded which). This chain is built from TRBV7-9 and TRBJ1-1; the D gene identity is not certain. This receptor was taken from a woman between 45 and 60 years old who had recovered from COVID-19. The CDR3 corresponds to CASSLARHLTEAFF. The bases are TGTGCCAGCAGCTTAGCGAGACACCTCACTGAAGCTTTCTTT.